These 19 T cell receptor beta chains originate from one sample sequenced in a study of cytomegalovirus exposure and HLA in healthy donors. It was with 60 Vbeta and 13 Jbeta primers that the PCR ran. This table comes from immunoSEQ multiplex PCR, and its TCRdb copy is limited to in-frame clones, with some not included. The sample holds about 43,000 clones, about 60% seen once. The specimen was PBMCs. The receptors were gathered from a human donor in good health.

The chain uses TRBV5-1 and TRBJ2-2; 11 nucleotides align to TRBD1. Germline V CDR1 and CDR2: SGHRS, YFSETQ. After removal of 2 bases from V and 4 bases from J, the junction contained 1 base not matched to a gene. The CDR3 is 15 residues long. The CDR3 sequence: CASSFGTGGTGELFF. The CDR3 DNA is TGCGCCAGCAGCTTTGGGACAGGGGGCACCGGGGAGCTGTTTTTT.

This chain uses TRBV5-4 with TRBJ2-7; D perhaps matches TRBD2 (6 bases). Trimming left V 2 bases short and J 5 bases short, with 14 bases between. Germline CDR1 is SGHNT and CDR2 is YYREEE (reference sequence). The CDR3 has 14 amino acids. In DNA form, the CDR3 reads TGTGCCAGCAGCTTTTCGGGGGTACATAACGAGCAGTACTTC. The encoded protein is CASSFSGVHNEQYF.

The chain links TRBV19 to TRBJ1-1; tentative D call: TRBD1 (6 bases). CDR1 LNHDA and CDR2 SQIVND come from the germline V gene (reference sequence). The CDR3 is made up of 12 amino acids. Deletions cut 9 bases from V and 11 bases from J, with 19 bases between. CDR3 DNA sequence: TGTGCCAGCAGACAGGCGTTTGCCGAGGCTTTCTTT. It yields the protein CASRQAFAEAFF.

V and J are TRBV5-1 and TRBJ2-1, with 14 bases aligning to TRBD2. This CDR3 region has 15 residues. V shed 4 bases and J 10 bases; nucleotides not matched to a gene: 7. Looked up from germline, CDR1 is SGHRS and CDR2 is YFSETQ. The CDR3 loop reads CASSEGLAGAWEQFF. CDR3 bases: TGCGCCAGCAGCGAGGGACTAGCGGGGGCTTGGGAGCAGTTCTTC.

V and J are TRBV4-1 and TRBJ1-2; 7 bases match TRBD1. CDR1 and CDR2 (germline): MGHRA, YSYEKL. V gave up 3 bases and J gave up 4 bases; unmatched junction bases: 14. The CDR3 is made up of 17 amino acids. The CDR3 protein is CASSQAPTGSLPYGYTF. For the CDR3, the DNA is TGCGCCAGCAGCCAGGCTCCGACAGGGTCCCTTCCCTATGGCTACACCTTC.

The V call is TRBV5-1, the J call TRBJ1-2, with a possible D match to TRBD1 (5 bases). The germline CDR1 and CDR2 sequences are SGHRS and YFSETQ. The CDR3 extends over 15 amino acids. Trimming left V 3 bases short and J 2 bases short, with 14 bases between. The CDR3 region is CASSSTRDRNYGYTF. The CDR3 DNA follows: TGCGCCAGCAGCTCCACCCGAGACAGAAACTATGGCTACACCTTC.

The chain links TRBV7-9 to TRBJ2-1; 11 positions match TRBD2. With V trimmed by 6 bases and J by 8 bases, 6 bases remained unmatched. This CDR3 comprises 14 residues. Germline V gene sequence: CDR1 SEHNR, CDR2 FQNEAQ (reference sequence). DNA for the CDR3: TGTGCCAGCAGTAGCGGGGGGGCAGGGTATGAGCAGTTCTTC. Translating it yields CASSSGGAGYEQFF. Combining the CDR3 with reference TRBV7-9 and TRBJ2-1 gives the whole variable domain DTGVSQNPRHKITKRGQNVTFRCDPISEHNRLYWYRQTLGQGPEFLTYFQNEAQLEKSRLLSDRFSAERPKGSFSTLEIQRTEQGDSAMYLCASSSGGAGYEQFFGPGTRLTVL.

This clone came up a few times. This chain uses TRBV18 with TRBJ2-5, with 9 bases identical to TRBD2. After removal of 4 bases from V and 5 bases from J, the junction contained 2 bases not matched to a gene. Germline values: CDR1 KGHSH, CDR2 LQKENI. The CDR3 loop spans 13 amino acids. CDR3 nucleotides: TGTGCCAGCTCACGTACTAGCGGGGAGACCCAGTACTTC. Its protein is CASSRTSGETQYF.

Only one count was recorded for this clone. The sample has other DNA sequences that encode this CDR3 too. The CDR3 DNA is TGTGCCAGCAGTGAGGAGGGGACAGTACCGCTGGCCAAAAACATTCAGTACTTC. It codes for CASSEEGTVPLAKNIQYF. V and J are TRBV2 and TRBJ2-4; D is perhaps TRBD1 (7 bases). The CDR3 extends over 18 amino acids. CDR1 and CDR2 from the germline V gene are SNHLY and FYNNEI. Trimming stripped 3 bases from V and 1 base from J, with 19 bases between. Complete variable domain (other parts from reference TRBV2 and TRBJ2-4): EPEVTQTPSHQVTQMGQEVILRCVPISNHLYFYWYRQILGQKVEFLVSFYNNEISEKSEIFDDQFSVERPDGSNFTLKIRSTKLEDSAMYFCASSEEGTVPLAKNIQYFGAGTRLSVL.

This clone was counted a few times. The chain joins TRBV2 to TRBJ1-1; D gene unclear. The CDR3 runs to 12 residues. Trimming removed 6 bases from V and 6 bases from J, with 11 bases in between. Per the germline V gene, CDR1 is SNHLY and CDR2 is FYNNEI. The CDR3 DNA reads TGTGCCAGCAGCTATGCTAACGCTGAAGCTTTCTTT. It yields the protein CASSYANAEAFF.

For the CDR3, the DNA is TGTGCCAGCAGTGGGCAGGTCGATACTGAAGCTTTCTTT. It yields the protein CASSGQVDTEAFF. J is TRBJ1-1 and V is TRBV2; D is unresolved. The ends were cut back, 4 bases at V and 5 bases at J, with 11 bases in the middle. Germline loops: CDR1 SNHLY, CDR2 FYNNEI. The CDR3 is 13 residues long. The entire variable domain, with the rest obtained from reference TRBV2 and TRBJ1-1, is as follows: EPEVTQTPSHQVTQMGQEVILRCVPISNHLYFYWYRQILGQKVEFLVSFYNNEISEKSEIFDDQFSVERPDGSNFTLKIRSTKLEDSAMYFCASSGQVDTEAFFGQGTRLTVV.

This clone showed up just a few times. V and J are TRBV7-8 and TRBJ2-5; D unresolved. The DNA end is a closer match to TRBJ2-7, so the J assignment may be wrong. In germline, CDR1 is SGHVS, CDR2 FQNEAQ. The CDR3 runs 11 residues. The CDR3 sequence is CASSLNYEQYF. In DNA, the CDR3 is TGTGCCAGCAGCTTAAACTACGAGCAGTACTTC.

This clone was seen a few times. The same CDR3 also results from other DNA sequences found in this sample. The chain links TRBV15 to TRBJ1-2; no firm D call. In germline, CDR1 is LNHNV, CDR2 YYDKDF (reference sequence). Trimming stripped 4 bases from V and 4 bases from J, with 13 bases between. The length of the CDR3 is 14 residues. CDR3 protein: CATSNLGVSYGYTF. The CDR3 region has the DNA TGTGCCACCAGCAATCTCGGGGTTTCCTATGGCTACACCTTC.

The sample holds a few counts of this clone. The chain carries TRBV7-2 and TRBJ2-5, with a tentative D call TRBD1 (6 bases). CDR3 length: 13 residues. Per germline, CDR1 SGHTA and CDR2 FQGNSA. Trimming cost V 1 base and J 5 bases, with 8 bases left between them. For the CDR3, the DNA is TGTGCCAGCAGCTTAGACAGGGTGGAGACCCAGTACTTC. Protein product: CASSLDRVETQYF.

The chain recombines TRBV4-1 with TRBJ2-3; maybe TRBD2 (5 bases). This CDR3 comprises 17 residues. V lost 4 bases and J lost 0, with 17 bases in between. Per the germline V gene, CDR1 is MGHRA and CDR2 is YSYEKL. CDR3 residues: CASSLGQAASSTDTQYF. The CDR3 coding sequence is TGCGCCAGCAGCCTTGGGCAAGCGGCCTCTAGCACAGATACGCAGTATTTT.

The chain carries TRBV1 and TRBJ2-5; no check of the table's D call, TRBD1, against the DNA was made. TRBV1 is flagged as a pseudogene. The CDR3 consists of 16 residues. Here the CDR3 reads CTSSQRATSGVETQYF. The CDR3 nucleotides read TGCACCAGCAGCCAGAGGGCTACATCAGGGGTTGAGACCCAGTACTTC.

This clone has a handful of counts. The genes are TRBV7-2 and TRBJ2-1; tentative D call: TRBD2 (5 bases). V was shortened by 5 bases and J by 7 bases, with 18 bases between the two germline ends. Germline CDR1 is SGHTA and CDR2 is FQGNSA. The CDR3 is made up of 15 amino acids. The CDR3 protein is CASSTPLTSLNEQFF. CDR3 DNA sequence: TGTGCCAGCAGCACCCCCCTCACTAGTTTGAATGAGCAGTTCTTC.

The chain has TRBV28 and TRBJ2-1; TRBD1 aligns across 8 bases. The V gene's germline CDR1 is MDHEN and CDR2 SYDVKM. Unmatched junction bases numbered 6, after V lost 3 bases and J lost 8 bases. CDR3 size: 14 residues. The CDR3 sequence is CASSLLGQGDEQFF. In nucleotides, the CDR3 is TGTGCCAGCAGTTTGCTCGGACAGGGCGATGAGCAGTTCTTC. Variable domain in full (rest from reference TRBV28 and TRBJ2-1): DVKVTQSSRYLVKRTGEKVFLECVQDMDHENMFWYRQDPGLGLRLIYFSYDVKMKEKGDIPEGYSVSREKKERFSLILESASTNQTSMYLCASSLLGQGDEQFFGPGTRLTVL.

This clone was counted only a few times. The chain recombines TRBV7-2 with TRBJ1-3; D is undetermined. V shed 0 bases and J shed 0 bases, with 12 bases lying between them. Germline CDR1 and CDR2: SGHTA and FQGNSA. The CDR3 contains 17 residues. The CDR3 sequence is CASSLAGGRLSGNTIYF. The CDR3 region has the DNA TGTGCCAGCAGCTTAGCCGGAGGGCGCCTCTCTGGAAACACCATATATTTT.